This is a list of T cell receptor beta chains from one sample in a study of T-cell memory formation after mild COVID-19. TCRdb analysed the 5' RACE reads with MiXCR anew, one entry per CDR3 protein. This sample yields fewer than 250,000 distinct CDR3 sequences, of which approximately 15% are seen a single time; approximately 2.1% belongs to the top ten. Sequenced: PBMCs or a T cell subset sorted from them (not recorded which). These receptor sequences come from an adult woman who had mild COVID-19 (a few samples of this study predate the infection). Cell type and time point are not known. The CDR3 runs from the conserved cysteine through the conserved F or W. A D gene is named only where the DNA matches it firmly. The size field is filled for only some rows; it gives once, few, many or a size class.

TRBV24-1	TRBJ2-1	many	TRBD1	CATSDYRQGLSSYNEQFF	TGTGCCACCAGTGATTATCGACAGGGATTGAGCTCCTACAATGAGCAGTTCTTC
TRBV12-3/TRBV12-4	TRBJ1-1	few	-	CASSLRGRGTEAFF	TGTGCCAGCAGCCTCCGGGGGCGTGGGACTGAAGCTTTCTTT
TRBV12-3/TRBV12-4	TRBJ1-5	many	-	CASTLQGNQPQHF	TGTGCCAGCACCCTCCAGGGCAATCAGCCCCAGCATTTT
TRBV5-4	TRBJ2-7	-	-	CASSSIRPDAEQYF	TGTGCCAGCAGCTCAATCCGACCGGACGCCGAGCAGTACTTC
TRBV7-2	TRBJ2-4	many	-	CASSLAPGRVENIQYF	TGTGCCAGCAGCTTGGCTCCGGGTCGCGTCGAAAACATTCAGTACTTC
TRBV12-3/TRBV12-4	TRBJ1-6	-	-	CASSLGDPKLAPLHF	TGTGCCAGCAGTTTGGGGGACCCAAAACTCGCACCCCTCCACTTT
TRBV10-3	TRBJ1-2	few	-	CAISEKGDYGYTF	TGTGCCATCAGTGAGAAGGGTGACTATGGCTACACCTTC
TRBV3-1	TRBJ2-1	few	TRBD1	CASSQAGRDRSDNEQFF	TGTGCCAGCAGCCAAGCTGGCAGGGACAGAAGCGACAATGAGCAGTTCTTC
TRBV7-3	TRBJ2-1	-	-	CASSPSGTLNEQFF	TGTGCCAGCAGCCCCTCCGGGACGCTCAATGAGCAGTTCTTC
TRBV20-1	TRBJ1-6	few	-	CSASGYNSPLHF	TGCAGTGCGTCAGGGTATAATTCACCCCTCCACTTT
TRBV5-4	TRBJ1-1	few	-	CASSVGGENTEAFF	TGTGCCAGCAGCGTCGGCGGGGAAAACACTGAAGCTTTCTTT
TRBV6-5	TRBJ1-4	few	-	CASSPATGYNEKLFF	TGTGCCAGCAGCCCCGCGACAGGCTATAATGAAAAACTGTTTTTT
TRBV2	TRBJ2-7	-	TRBD1	CASSEAQGAVYEQYF	TGTGCCAGCAGTGAAGCCCAGGGGGCGGTTTACGAGCAGTACTTC
TRBV20-1	TRBJ1-1	-	-	CSARDPRSGGRAEAFF	TGCAGTGCTAGAGATCCGAGATCGGGGGGTAGGGCTGAAGCTTTCTTT
TRBV7-9	TRBJ1-5	-	-	CASSDQGSNQPQHF	TGTGCCAGCAGCGACCAGGGAAGCAATCAGCCCCAGCATTTT
TRBV7-9	TRBJ2-5	-	TRBD1	CASSLATGGETQYF	TGTGCCAGCAGCTTAGCGACAGGGGGGGAGACCCAGTACTTC
TRBV7-9	TRBJ2-3	-	TRBD1	CASSADRGPADTQYF	TGTGCCAGCAGCGCCGACAGGGGGCCCGCAGATACGCAGTATTTT
TRBV20-1	TRBJ2-1	many	TRBD2	CSARDGAGAYNEQFF	TGCAGTGCTAGAGATGGAGCGGGAGCGTACAATGAGCAGTTCTTC
TRBV5-1	TRBJ2-3	few	-	CASSGGYSTDTQYF	TGCGCCAGCAGCGGGGGGTACAGCACAGATACGCAGTATTTT
TRBV5-1	TRBJ2-5	many	TRBD1	CASSTGGQNQETQYF	TGCGCCAGCAGCACAGGGGGACAGAATCAAGAGACCCAGTACTTC
TRBV10-3	TRBJ2-7	-	TRBD2	CAISPGTSRGYEQYF	TGTGCCATCAGCCCCGGGACTAGCCGCGGCTACGAGCAGTACTTC
TRBV6-6	TRBJ2-7	-	-	CASSYRPLEASGGEQYF	TGTGCCAGCAGTTACCGGCCCCTGGAGGCTTCAGGTGGCGAGCAGTACTTC
TRBV7-3	TRBJ1-3	-	TRBD1	CASSPTGGWGTIYF	TGTGCCAGCAGCCCGACAGGGGGCTGGGGCACCATATATTTT
TRBV4-2	TRBJ1-1	few	TRBD1	CASSQGRQGGLNTEAFF	TGTGCCAGCAGCCAAGGAAGGCAGGGGGGCCTGAACACTGAAGCTTTCTTT
TRBV27	TRBJ1-2	-	-	CASSPRGQTGGYTF	TGTGCCAGCAGCCCGAGGGGACAAACGGGGGGCTACACCTTC
TRBV6-5	TRBJ1-1	few	-	CASTPVPGNTEAFF	TGTGCCAGCACTCCCGTCCCAGGGAACACTGAAGCTTTCTTT
TRBV20-1	TRBJ1-4	-	TRBD1	CSARQGVVEKLFF	TGCAGTGCCCGACAGGGGGTAGTTGAAAAACTGTTTTTT
TRBV7-9	TRBJ2-3	-	TRBD2	CASSFGTSGQGTDTQYF	TGTGCCAGCAGCTTCGGGACTAGCGGACAAGGGACAGATACGCAGTATTTT
TRBV5-1	TRBJ2-1	few	TRBD1	CASSLSGQGSNEQFF	TGCGCCAGCAGCCTCTCTGGACAGGGGTCGAATGAGCAGTTCTTC
TRBV12-3/TRBV12-4	TRBJ2-5	few	-	CASAIRAGKETQYF	TGTGCCAGTGCGATCCGGGCGGGAAAAGAGACCCAGTACTTC
TRBV29-1	TRBJ2-5	-	TRBD1	CSVTGGAETQYF	TGCAGCGTAACAGGGGGCGCGGAGACCCAGTACTTC
TRBV9	TRBJ2-5	many	TRBD1	CASSYAPGTGKRETQYF	TGTGCCAGCAGCTATGCCCCCGGGACAGGGAAGAGAGAGACCCAGTACTTC
TRBV11-2	TRBJ2-7	few	TRBD1	CASSLEGTGGDEQYF	TGTGCCAGCAGCTTAGAAGGGACAGGGGGCGACGAGCAGTACTTC
TRBV11-2	TRBJ1-1	-	-	CASSPTAPRTVLINTEAFF	TGTGCCAGCAGCCCAACAGCCCCCCGGACAGTGTTAATTAACACTGAAGCTTTCTTT
TRBV27	TRBJ2-3	many	-	CASSRADTQYF	TGCGCCAGCAGCCGCGCAGATACGCAGTATTTT